This TCR beta chain was recovered during a study of T cell responses to AZD1222 COVID-19 vaccine. Findings of the study overall: Across spike, vaccine-associated CD4 TCRs were found, dominant at 160-218 and 743-854. The study identified only five to seven AZD1222 recipients as seropositive at baseline.

Details on this clone: Its antigen remains unidentified.

The protocol was immunoSEQ multiplex PCR, while the TCRdb copy is restricted to in-frame clones and leaves out a portion. The repertoire includes about 130,000 clones, roughly 90% of them detected once, and 1.5% to 2% sits in the top ten. This TCR was recovered from an adult in good health. The sequences come from peripheral blood, collected on day 0 of AZD1222 vaccination.

This CDR3 reads CASSQDNTGELFF. The CDR3 bases are TGCGCCAGCAGCCAGGACAACACCGGGGAGCTGTTTTTT. The gene calls are TRBV4-3 and TRBJ2-2; no clear D. V lost 3 bases, J lost 2 bases, and 4 bases lay in between. Germline V gene sequence: CDR1 LGHNA, CDR2 YSLEER. This CDR3 has 13 amino acids.